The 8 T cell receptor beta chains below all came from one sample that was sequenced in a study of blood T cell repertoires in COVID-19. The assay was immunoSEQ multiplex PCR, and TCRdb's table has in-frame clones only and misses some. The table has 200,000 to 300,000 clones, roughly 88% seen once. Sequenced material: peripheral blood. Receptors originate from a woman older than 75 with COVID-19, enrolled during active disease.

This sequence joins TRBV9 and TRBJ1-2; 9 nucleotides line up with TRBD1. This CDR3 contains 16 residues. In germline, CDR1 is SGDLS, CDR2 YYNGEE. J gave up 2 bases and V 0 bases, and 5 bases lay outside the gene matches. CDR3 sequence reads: CASSVEGQGINYGYTF. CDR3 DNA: TGTGCCAGCAGCGTAGAAGGACAGGGGATAAACTATGGCTACACCTTC.

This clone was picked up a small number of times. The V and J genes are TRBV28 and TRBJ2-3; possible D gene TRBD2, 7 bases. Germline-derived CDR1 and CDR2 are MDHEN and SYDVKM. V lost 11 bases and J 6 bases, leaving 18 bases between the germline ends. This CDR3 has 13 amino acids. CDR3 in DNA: TGTGCCGGAAAAAGGGGGGGCAGGGATACGCAGTATTTT. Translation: CAGKRGGRDTQYF.

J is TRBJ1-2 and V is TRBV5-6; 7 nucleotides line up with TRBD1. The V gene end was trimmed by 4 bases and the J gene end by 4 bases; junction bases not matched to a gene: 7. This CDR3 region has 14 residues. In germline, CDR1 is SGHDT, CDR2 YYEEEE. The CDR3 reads CASSPGGGSYGYTF. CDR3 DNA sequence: TGTGCCAGCAGCCCCGGAGGGGGCAGCTATGGCTACACCTTC.

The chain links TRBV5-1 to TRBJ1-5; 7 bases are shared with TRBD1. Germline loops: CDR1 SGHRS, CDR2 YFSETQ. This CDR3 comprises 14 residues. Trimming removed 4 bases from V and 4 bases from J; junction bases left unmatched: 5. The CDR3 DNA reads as TGCGCCAGCAGCCCAGGACAGGAAAATCAGCCCCAGCATTTT. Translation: CASSPGQENQPQHF.

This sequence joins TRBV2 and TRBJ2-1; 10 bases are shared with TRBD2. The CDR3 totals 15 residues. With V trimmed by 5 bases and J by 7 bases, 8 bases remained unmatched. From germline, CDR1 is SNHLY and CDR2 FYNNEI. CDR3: CASSLWSSGGNEQFF. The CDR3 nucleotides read TGTGCCAGCAGTCTGTGGTCTAGCGGGGGTAATGAGCAGTTCTTC.

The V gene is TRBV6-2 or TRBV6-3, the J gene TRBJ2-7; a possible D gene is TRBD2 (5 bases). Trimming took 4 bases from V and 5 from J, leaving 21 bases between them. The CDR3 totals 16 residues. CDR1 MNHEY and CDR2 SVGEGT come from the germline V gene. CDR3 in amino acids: CASSFSTRRNGDEQYF. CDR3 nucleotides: TGTGCCAGCAGTTTCAGCACACGACGCAACGGGGACGAGCAGTACTTC.

The CDR3 region has the DNA TGTGCCAGCCGGGGACAGGGAACGAACACTGAAGCTTTCTTT. As protein: CASRGQGTNTEAFF. The V call is TRBV18, the J call TRBJ1-1, with 9 bases fitting TRBD1. V was pared by 8 bases and J by 1 base, with 5 bases of the junction left unmatched. CDR3 length: 14 amino acids. CDR1 and CDR2 (germline): KGHSH, LQKENI.

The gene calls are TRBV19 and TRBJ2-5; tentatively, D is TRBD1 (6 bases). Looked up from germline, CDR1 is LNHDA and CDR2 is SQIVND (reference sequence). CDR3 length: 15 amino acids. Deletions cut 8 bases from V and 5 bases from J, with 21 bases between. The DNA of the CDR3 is TGTGCCAGTTCCCGGGACAATAGGGGATGGGAGACCCAGTACTTC. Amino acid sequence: CASSRDNRGWETQYF.